This TCR beta chain was documented in a study of T cells in Graves' hyperthyroidism and ophthalmopathy. Trimming removed 4 bases from V and 7 bases from J, with 11 bases in between. The CDR3 is 12 residues long. CDR1 SGDLS and CDR2 YYNGEE come from the germline V gene. Amplified TCR beta CDR3 regions derived from RNA transcripts. In the first-round RT-PCR of the TCR CDR3, the HTBI primer set was used. MiXCR, applied by TCRdb to the multiplex PCR reads, yields one record per CDR3 protein. In the table there are 350,000 to 500,000 distinct CDR3 sequences, roughly an eighth of which are singletons. The sequencing input was blood. The clonotype comes from a woman younger than 30 with Graves' hyperthyroidism. This rearrangement joins TRBV9 to TRBJ1-1; D gene ambiguous. The CDR3 here is CASSPSGHEAFF. In DNA, the CDR3 is TGTGCCAGCAGCCCCAGCGGGCATGAAGCTTTCTTT.